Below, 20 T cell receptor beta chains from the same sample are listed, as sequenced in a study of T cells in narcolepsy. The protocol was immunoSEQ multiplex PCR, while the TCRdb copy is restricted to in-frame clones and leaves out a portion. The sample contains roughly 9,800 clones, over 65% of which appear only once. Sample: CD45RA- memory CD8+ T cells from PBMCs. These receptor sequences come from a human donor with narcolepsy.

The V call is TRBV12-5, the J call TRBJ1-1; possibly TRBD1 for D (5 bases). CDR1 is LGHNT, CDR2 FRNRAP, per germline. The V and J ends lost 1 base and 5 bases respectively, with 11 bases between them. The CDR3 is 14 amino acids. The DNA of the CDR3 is TGTGCTAGTGGTTTGGCGACGGGGGGGACTGAAGCTTTCTTT. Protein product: CASGLATGGTEAFF.

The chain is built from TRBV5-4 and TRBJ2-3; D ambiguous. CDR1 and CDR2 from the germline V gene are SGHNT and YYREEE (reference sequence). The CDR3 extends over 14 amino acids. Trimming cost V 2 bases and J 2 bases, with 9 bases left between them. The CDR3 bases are TGTGCCAGCAGCTTAGACGCGGCCACAGATACGCAGTATTTT. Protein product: CASSLDAATDTQYF.

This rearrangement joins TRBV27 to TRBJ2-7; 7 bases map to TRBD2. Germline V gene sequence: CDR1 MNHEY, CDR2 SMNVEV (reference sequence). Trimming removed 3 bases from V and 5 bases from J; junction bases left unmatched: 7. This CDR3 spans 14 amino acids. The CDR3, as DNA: TGTGCCAGCAGTTTTGCGGGAGTAATCAACGAGCAGTACTTC. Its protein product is CASSFAGVINEQYF.

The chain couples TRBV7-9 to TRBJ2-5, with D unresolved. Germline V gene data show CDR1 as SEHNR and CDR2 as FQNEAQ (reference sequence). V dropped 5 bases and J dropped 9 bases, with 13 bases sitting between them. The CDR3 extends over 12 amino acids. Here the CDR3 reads CASSDLRQAQYF. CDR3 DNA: TGTGCCAGCAGCGATCTCCGTCAGGCCCAGTACTTC.

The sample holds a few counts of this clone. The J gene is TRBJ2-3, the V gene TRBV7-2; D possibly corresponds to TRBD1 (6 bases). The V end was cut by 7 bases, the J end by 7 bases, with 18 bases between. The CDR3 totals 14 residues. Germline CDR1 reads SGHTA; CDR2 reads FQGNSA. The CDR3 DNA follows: TGTGCCAGCACCTTTTATTACAGGGACCATACGCAGTATTTT. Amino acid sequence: CASTFYYRDHTQYF. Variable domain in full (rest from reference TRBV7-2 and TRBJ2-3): GAGVSQSPSNKVTEKGKDVELRCDPISGHTALYWYRQSLGQGLEFLIYFQGNSAPDKSGLPSDRFSAERTGGSVSTLTIQRTQQEDSAVYLCASTFYYRDHTQYFGPGTRLTVL.

The CDR3 reads CASSQDSRSGANVLTF. CDR3 DNA: TGCGCCAGCAGCCAAGATAGCAGATCTGGGGCCAACGTCCTGACTTTC. The chain links TRBV4-3 to TRBJ2-6; D gene uncertain. Trimming took 0 bases from V and 1 from J, leaving 7 bases between them. The CDR3 is made up of 16 amino acids. Germline loops: CDR1 LGHNA, CDR2 YSLEER.

Here the CDR3 reads CASSHTSGSYNEQFF. The CDR3 DNA reads as TGTGCCAGCAGCCATACTAGCGGGAGCTACAATGAGCAGTTCTTC. The rearrangement uses TRBV7-6 and TRBJ2-1; 11 bases map to TRBD2. This CDR3 is built from 15 residues. The V gene end was trimmed by 5 bases and the J gene end by 3 bases; junction bases not matched to a gene: 3. CDR1 and CDR2 (germline): SGHVS, FNYEAQ.

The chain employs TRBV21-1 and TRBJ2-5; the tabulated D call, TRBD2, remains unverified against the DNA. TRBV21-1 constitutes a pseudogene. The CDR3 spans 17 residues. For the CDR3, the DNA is TGTGCCAGCAGCAAATGGGGAGGACGAGTGTACCAAGAGACCCAGTACTTC. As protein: CASSKWGGRVYQETQYF.

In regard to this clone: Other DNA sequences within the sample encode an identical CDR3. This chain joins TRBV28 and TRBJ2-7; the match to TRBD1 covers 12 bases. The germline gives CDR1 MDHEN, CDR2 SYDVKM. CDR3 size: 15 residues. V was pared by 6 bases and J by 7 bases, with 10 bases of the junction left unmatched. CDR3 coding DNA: TGTGCCAGCAGCTCACCGGGACAGGGGGCGCGGGAGCAGTACTTC. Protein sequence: CASSSPGQGAREQYF.

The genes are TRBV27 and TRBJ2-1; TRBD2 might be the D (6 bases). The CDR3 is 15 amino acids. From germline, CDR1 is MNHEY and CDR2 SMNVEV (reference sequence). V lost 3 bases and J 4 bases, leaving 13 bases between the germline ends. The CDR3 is CASSFSGEGYNEQFF. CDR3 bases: TGTGCCAGCAGTTTTAGCGGCGAAGGGTACAATGAGCAGTTCTTC.

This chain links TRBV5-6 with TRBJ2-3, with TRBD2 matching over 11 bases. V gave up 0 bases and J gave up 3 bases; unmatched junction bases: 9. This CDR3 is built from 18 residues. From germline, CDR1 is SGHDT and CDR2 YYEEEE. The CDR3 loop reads CASSLGLLAGDGTDTQYF. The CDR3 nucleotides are TGTGCCAGCAGCTTGGGGTTACTAGCGGGGGATGGTACAGATACGCAGTATTTT. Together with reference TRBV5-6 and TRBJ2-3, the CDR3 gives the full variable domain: DAGVTQSPTHLIKTRGQQVTLRCSPKSGHDTVSWYQQALGQGPQFIFQYYEEEERQRGNFPDRFSGHQFPNYSSELNVNALLLGDSALYLCASSLGLLAGDGTDTQYFGPGTRLTVL.

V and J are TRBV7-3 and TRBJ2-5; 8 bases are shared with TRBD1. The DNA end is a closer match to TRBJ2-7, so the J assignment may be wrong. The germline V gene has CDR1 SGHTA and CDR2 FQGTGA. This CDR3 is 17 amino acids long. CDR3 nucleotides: TGTGCCAGCAGCCAATTGAAGAGGCAGGGGGCCCCCTACGAGCAGTACTTC. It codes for CASSQLKRQGAPYEQYF.

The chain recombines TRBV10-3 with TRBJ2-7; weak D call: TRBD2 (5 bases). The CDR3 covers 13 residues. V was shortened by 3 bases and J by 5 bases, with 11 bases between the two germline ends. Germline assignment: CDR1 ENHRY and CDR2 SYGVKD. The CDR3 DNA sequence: TGTGCCATCAGTGAAGGTGCCGGGGACGAGCAGTACTTC. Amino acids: CAISEGAGDEQYF.

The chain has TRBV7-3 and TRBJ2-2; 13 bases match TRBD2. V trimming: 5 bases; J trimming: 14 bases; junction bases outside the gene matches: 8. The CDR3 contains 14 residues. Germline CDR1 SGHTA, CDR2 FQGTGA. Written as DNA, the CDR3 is TGTGCCAGCAGCGCGGGACTAGCGGGGTCTCCCCTGTTTTTT. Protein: CASSAGLAGSPLFF.

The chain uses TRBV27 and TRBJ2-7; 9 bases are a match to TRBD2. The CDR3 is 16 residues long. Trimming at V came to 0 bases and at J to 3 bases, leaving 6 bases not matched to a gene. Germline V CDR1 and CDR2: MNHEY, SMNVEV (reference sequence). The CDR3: CASSLSPGLARYEQYF. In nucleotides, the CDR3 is TGTGCCAGCAGTTTATCCCCGGGACTAGCCCGCTACGAGCAGTACTTC.

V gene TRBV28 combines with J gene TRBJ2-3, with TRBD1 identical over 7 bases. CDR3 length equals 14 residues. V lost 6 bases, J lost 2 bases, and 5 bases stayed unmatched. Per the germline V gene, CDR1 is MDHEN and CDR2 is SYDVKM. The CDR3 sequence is CASSFDRATDTQYF. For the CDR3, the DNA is TGTGCCAGCAGCTTCGACAGGGCCACAGATACGCAGTATTTT.

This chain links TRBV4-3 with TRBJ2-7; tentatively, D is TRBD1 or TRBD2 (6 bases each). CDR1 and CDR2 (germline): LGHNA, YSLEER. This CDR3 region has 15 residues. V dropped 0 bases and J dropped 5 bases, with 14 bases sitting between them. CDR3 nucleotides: TGCGCCAGCAGCCAAGATAGGGGGGTTGGGAACGAGCAGTACTTC. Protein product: CASSQDRGVGNEQYF.

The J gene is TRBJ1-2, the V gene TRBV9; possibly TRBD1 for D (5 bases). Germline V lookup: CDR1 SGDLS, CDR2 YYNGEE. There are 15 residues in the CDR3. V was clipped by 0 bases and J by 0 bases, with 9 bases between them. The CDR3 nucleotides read TGTGCCAGCAGCGTAGCGGGGCCAGCTAACTATGGCTACACCTTC. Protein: CASSVAGPANYGYTF.

For the CDR3, the DNA is TGCGCCAGCAGCCTTGGGACAGACACTGAAGCTTTCTTT. This translates into CASSLGTDTEAFF. This chain links TRBV10-2 with TRBJ1-1, with TRBD1 matching over 7 bases. There are 13 residues in the CDR3. The V gene end was trimmed by 6 bases and the J gene end by 3 bases; junction bases not matched to a gene: 4. CDR1 is WSHSY and CDR2 is SAAADI in the germline V gene.

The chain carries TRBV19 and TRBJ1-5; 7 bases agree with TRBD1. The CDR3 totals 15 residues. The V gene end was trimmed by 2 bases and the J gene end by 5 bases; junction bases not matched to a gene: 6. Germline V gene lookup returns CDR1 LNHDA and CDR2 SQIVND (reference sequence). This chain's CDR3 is CASSIPGTVDQPQHF. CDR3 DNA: TGTGCCAGTAGTATACCCGGGACAGTCGATCAGCCCCAGCATTTT.